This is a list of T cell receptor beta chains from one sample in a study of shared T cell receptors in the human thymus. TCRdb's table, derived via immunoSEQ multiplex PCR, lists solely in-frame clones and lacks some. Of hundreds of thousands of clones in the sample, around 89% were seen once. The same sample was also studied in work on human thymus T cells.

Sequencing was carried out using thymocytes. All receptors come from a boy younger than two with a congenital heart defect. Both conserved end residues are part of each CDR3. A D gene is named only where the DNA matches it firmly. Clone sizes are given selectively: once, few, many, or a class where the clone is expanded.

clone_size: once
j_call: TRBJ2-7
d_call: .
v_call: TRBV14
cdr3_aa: CASSAAGKAASYEQYF
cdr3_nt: TGTGCCAGCAGCGCAGCCGGTAAAGCGGCCTCCTACGAGCAGTACTTC

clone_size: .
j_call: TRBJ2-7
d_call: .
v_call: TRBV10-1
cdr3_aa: CASSESQTGEQYF
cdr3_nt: TGCGCCAGCAGTGAGTCCCAGACGGGAGAGCAGTACTTC

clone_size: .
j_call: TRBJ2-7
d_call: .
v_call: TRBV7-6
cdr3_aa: CASSLSRGGFYEQYF
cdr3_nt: TGTGCCAGCAGCCTGAGTAGGGGGGGCTTCTACGAGCAGTACTTC

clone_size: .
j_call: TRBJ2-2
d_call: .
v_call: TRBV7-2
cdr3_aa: CASSLKWSLQRGGELFF
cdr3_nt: TGTGCCAGCAGCTTAAAGTGGAGTCTACAACGGGGAGGGGAGCTGTTTTTT

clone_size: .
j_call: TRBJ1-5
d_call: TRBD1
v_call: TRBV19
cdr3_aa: CASSIRQGRDQPQHF
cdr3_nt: TGTGCCAGTAGTATTCGACAGGGACGGGATCAGCCCCAGCATTTT

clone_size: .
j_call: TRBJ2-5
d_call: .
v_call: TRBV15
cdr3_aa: CATSGETQYF
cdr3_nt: TGTGCCACCAGCGGCGAGACCCAGTACTTC

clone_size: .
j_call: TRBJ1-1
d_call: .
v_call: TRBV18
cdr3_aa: CASSLGAHTEAFF
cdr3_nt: TGTGCCAGCTCACTCGGTGCCCACACTGAAGCTTTCTTT

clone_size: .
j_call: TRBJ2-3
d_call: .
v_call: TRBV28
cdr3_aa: CASSSDNGRGYTDTQYF
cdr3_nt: TGTGCCAGCAGTTCCGATAACGGTAGAGGGTACACAGATACGCAGTATTTT

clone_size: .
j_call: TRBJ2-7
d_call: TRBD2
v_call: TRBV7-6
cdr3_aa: CASSMSGGIRGQYF
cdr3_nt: TGTGCCAGCAGCATGAGCGGGGGGATACGAGGGCAGTACTTC

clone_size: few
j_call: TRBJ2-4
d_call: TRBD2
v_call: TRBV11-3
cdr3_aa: CASSIQRGRDKNIQYF
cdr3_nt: TGTGCCAGCAGCATTCAGCGGGGAAGGGACAAAAACATTCAGTACTTC

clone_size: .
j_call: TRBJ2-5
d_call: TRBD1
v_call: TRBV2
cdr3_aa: CASRRGTGDGKTQYF
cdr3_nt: TGTGCCAGCAGAAGGGGGACAGGGGACGGGAAGACCCAGTACTTC

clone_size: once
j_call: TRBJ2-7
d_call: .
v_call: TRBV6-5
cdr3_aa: CASQPDNGAGYEQYF
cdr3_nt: TGTGCCAGCCAACCGGACAATGGCGCGGGATACGAGCAGTACTTC

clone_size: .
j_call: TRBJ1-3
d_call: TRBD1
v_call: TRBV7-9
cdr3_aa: CASVGDRPSGNTIYF
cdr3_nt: TGTGCCAGCGTTGGGGACAGGCCCTCTGGAAACACCATATATTTT

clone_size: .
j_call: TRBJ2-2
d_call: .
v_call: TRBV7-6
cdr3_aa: CASSAAVTENTGELFF
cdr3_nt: TGTGCCAGCAGTGCGGCAGTCACGGAGAACACCGGGGAGCTGTTTTTT